One and the same sample provided the 30 T cell receptor beta chains below, sequenced in a study of blood T cell repertoires in COVID-19. Using immunoSEQ multiplex PCR, the repertoire was profiled, and TCRdb retains in-frame clones only, with some absent. The sample has about 210,000 clones; 82% are singletons. Input material: peripheral blood. These receptors were obtained from a middle-aged woman with acute or convalescent COVID-19.

V is TRBV27 and J is TRBJ2-1, with D perhaps matching TRBD1 (5 bases). Germline-derived CDR1 and CDR2 are MNHEY and SMNVEV (reference sequence). Trimming removed 5 bases at V and 4 bases at J, with 12 bases between. The CDR3 is 14 residues long. DNA of the CDR3: TGTGCCAGCAGTACCTCGACAGATTACAATGAGCAGTTCTTC. Translating it yields CASSTSTDYNEQFF.

The gene calls are TRBV4-1 and TRBJ2-1, with 7 bases lining up with TRBD2. Germline-derived CDR1 and CDR2 are MGHRA and YSYEKL. V dropped 1 base and J dropped 9; count of bases not matched to a gene: 6. The CDR3 totals 14 residues. The CDR3 sequence: CASSQVRSGIEQFF. The CDR3 region has the DNA TGCGCCAGCAGCCAAGTTCGAAGCGGGATTGAGCAGTTCTTC.

The chain carries TRBV4-1 and TRBJ2-1, with TRBD2 matching over 7 bases. Germline CDR1 MGHRA, CDR2 YSYEKL. The J segment lost 9 bases and the V segment lost 0 bases, leaving 5 bases of the junction unmatched. The CDR3 contains 14 residues. CDR3 loop: CASSQDLGRGEQFF. Here the CDR3 DNA reads TGCGCCAGCAGCCAAGATTTAGGGAGGGGTGAGCAGTTCTTC.

In this sample, this clone turned up a few times. The V and J genes are TRBV21-1 and TRBJ2-1; TRBD2, the table's D call, was not compared with the DNA. TRBV21-1 is noted as a pseudogene. The CDR3 totals 16 residues. The CDR3 here is CASSKEEASGKSEQFF. DNA of the CDR3: TGTGCCAGCAGCAAGGAGGAGGCTAGCGGGAAATCTGAGCAGTTCTTC.

This clone was seen just once. The J gene is TRBJ2-1, the V gene TRBV24-1; 8 positions agree with TRBD1. This CDR3 has 14 amino acids. Germline V gene lookup returns CDR1 KGHDR and CDR2 SFDVKD. V lost 10 bases to trimming and J lost 4 bases; unmatched junction nucleotides: 8. The CDR3: CATGQGRTYNEQFF. In DNA, the CDR3 is TGTGCCACAGGACAGGGACGGACATACAATGAGCAGTTCTTC.

This chain joins TRBV30 and TRBJ1-1, with a tentative D call TRBD1 (6 bases). The CDR3 sequence is 13 residues long. Germline V lookup: CDR1 GTSNPN, CDR2 SVGIG (reference sequence). V dropped 0 bases and J dropped 7 bases, with 12 bases sitting between them. CDR3 DNA sequence: TGTGCCTGGAGTGTACCAGGGGTCGGTGAAGCTTTCTTT. Encoded protein: CAWSVPGVGEAFF.

This chain uses TRBV5-1 with TRBJ2-5; a possible D gene is TRBD2 (6 bases). The V end lost 5 bases, the J end lost 2 bases, and 16 bases lay between the germline ends. CDR3 length equals 15 residues. The germline gives CDR1 SGHRS, CDR2 YFSETQ. DNA for the CDR3: TGCGCCAGCAGTCGTTGGGGGGAAGTACAAGAGACCCAGTACTTC. It is translated as CASSRWGEVQETQYF.

This chain joins TRBV27 and TRBJ1-1; 7 bases fit TRBD1. This CDR3 is built from 11 residues. The V gene end was trimmed by 4 bases and the J gene end by 11 bases; junction bases not matched to a gene: 4. CDR1 and CDR2 (germline): MNHEY, SMNVEV (reference sequence). CDR3 in DNA: TGTGCCAGCAGTTCGACAGGGTTGGCTTTCTTT. Translating gives CASSSTGLAFF.

This clone was seen just once. The chain carries TRBV19 and TRBJ2-5; D possibly corresponds to TRBD2 (5 bases). The CDR3 extends over 15 amino acids. The germline V and J ends were trimmed by 3 bases and 4 bases, with 15 bases remaining between them. CDR1 LNHDA and CDR2 SQIVND come from the germline V gene (reference sequence). The CDR3 sequence: CASSMITGLIETQYF. The CDR3 DNA sequence: TGTGCCAGTAGTATGATCACGGGATTGATAGAGACCCAGTACTTC.

The chain has TRBV6-6 and TRBJ2-7, with 8 bases matching TRBD1. After removal of 5 bases from V and 3 bases from J, the junction contained 9 bases not matched to a gene. CDR1 MNHNY and CDR2 SVGAGI come from the germline V gene (reference sequence). The CDR3 spans 15 residues. In nucleotides, the CDR3 is TGTGCCAGCAGTACACCGGACAGGGCCCACTACGAGCAGTACTTC. This codes for CASSTPDRAHYEQYF.

The chain joins TRBV2 to TRBJ1-6; 7 nucleotides align to TRBD1. Unmatched junction bases numbered 6, after V lost 4 bases and J lost 0 bases. Germline V gene data show CDR1 as SNHLY and CDR2 as FYNNEI. The CDR3 contains 17 residues. The CDR3 nucleotides read TGTGCCAGCAGTGGGCCGGGACAGAGCTCCTATAATTCACCCCTCCACTTT. Protein: CASSGPGQSSYNSPLHF.

Notes on this clone: This same CDR3 is encoded by further DNA sequences in the sample. Here the CDR3 DNA reads TGTGCCAGCAGCCAATTCGAGGCAGATACGCAGTATTTT. Amino acid sequence: CASSQFEADTQYF. The chain employs TRBV3-1 (or the pseudogene TRBV3-2) and TRBJ2-3, with D uncertain. V lost 2 bases and J 4 bases, leaving 7 bases between the germline ends. The CDR3 has 13 amino acids. Germline assignment: CDR1 LGHDT and CDR2 YNNKEL (reference sequence).

The chain employs TRBV29-1 and TRBJ2-7; 7 bases are shared with TRBD1. Germline V gives CDR1 SQVTM, CDR2 ANQGSEA. The length of the CDR3 is 14 residues. V lost 0 bases to trimming and J lost 7 bases; unmatched junction nucleotides: 9. In nucleotides, the CDR3 is TGCAGCGTTGAAGAACCCCGGGACAGTGATGAGCAGTACTTC. Encoded protein: CSVEEPRDSDEQYF.

This chain links TRBV11-2 with TRBJ2-1; 8 bases are shared with TRBD2. This CDR3 contains 16 residues. Germline V gene sequence: CDR1 SGHAT, CDR2 FQNNGV. V trimming: 7 bases; J trimming: 4 bases; junction bases outside the gene matches: 12. The CDR3 sequence: CASTRYLGGGYNEQFF. CDR3 bases: TGTGCCAGCACCCGTTACCTAGGCGGGGGGTACAATGAGCAGTTCTTC.

The chain is built from TRBV6-6 and TRBJ2-7; D gene ambiguous. Germline CDR1 MNHNY, CDR2 SVGAGI (reference sequence). Trimming left V 4 bases short and J 2 bases short, with 9 bases between. The CDR3 has 13 amino acids. This chain's CDR3 is CASSFLAAYEQYF. In DNA form, the CDR3 reads TGTGCCAGCAGTTTTTTAGCTGCCTACGAGCAGTACTTC.

The gene calls are TRBV27 and TRBJ2-7, with 7 bases lining up with TRBD1. This CDR3 is 14 amino acids long. The junction had 7 bases not matched to a gene; V was cut back by 6 bases and J by 2 bases. Germline CDR1 is MNHEY and CDR2 is SMNVEV (reference sequence). The CDR3 sequence is CASSPGTATYEQYF. The CDR3, as DNA: TGTGCCAGCAGCCCCGGGACAGCCACCTACGAGCAGTACTTC.

This clone occurred once. The chain employs TRBV9 and TRBJ2-7; 9 bases map to TRBD2. The CDR3 has 15 residues. Trimming removed 4 bases from V and 2 bases from J; junction bases left unmatched: 7. Germline V gives CDR1 SGDLS, CDR2 YYNGEE. CDR3 DNA: TGTGCCAGCAGCCGGGGGACTAGCCAAACCTACGAGCAGTACTTC. It translates to CASSRGTSQTYEQYF.

The V and J genes are TRBV6-6 and TRBJ1-2, with D perhaps matching TRBD1 (5 bases). V shed 0 bases and J shed 2 bases, with 10 bases lying between them. The germline CDR1 and CDR2 sequences are MNHNY and SVGAGI (reference sequence). The CDR3 has 15 residues. This chain's CDR3 is CASSYSTVANYGYTF. The CDR3 DNA sequence: TGTGCCAGCAGTTACTCGACAGTCGCAAACTATGGCTACACCTTC.

V gene TRBV5-4 combines with J gene TRBJ2-5; 10 positions agree with TRBD1. V was pared by 2 bases and J by 4 bases, with 8 bases of the junction left unmatched. CDR3 size: 16 residues. Germline V gene lookup returns CDR1 SGHNT and CDR2 YYREEE (reference sequence). The CDR3 DNA reads as TGTGCCAGCAGCTTTGACAGGGGGCAGTGGGGAGAGACCCAGTACTTC. This sequence encodes CASSFDRGQWGETQYF.

The CDR3 DNA reads as TGTGCCAGCAGCTTGCCTAGACCGGGACTATCTACCTACGAGCAGTACTTC. Protein: CASSLPRPGLSTYEQYF. This chain joins TRBV7-8 and TRBJ2-7; TRBD2 matches at 7 bases. Trimming at V came to 3 bases and at J to 2 bases, leaving 13 bases not matched to a gene. Germline loops: CDR1 SGHVS, CDR2 FQNEAQ. The CDR3 is made up of 17 amino acids.

The chain recombines TRBV25-1 with TRBJ1-1; 8 positions match TRBD1. The CDR3 totals 12 residues. V shed 0 bases, J shed 10 bases, and the junction held 1 base outside the gene matches. Germline V lookup: CDR1 MGHDK, CDR2 SYGVNS. CDR3 region: CASSEYGQGAFF. Written as DNA, the CDR3 is TGTGCCAGCAGTGAATACGGACAGGGAGCTTTCTTT.

V is TRBV4-3 and J is TRBJ2-2; possibly TRBD2 for D (5 bases). V gave up 0 bases and J gave up 4 bases, with 15 bases separating them. The CDR3 sequence is 17 residues long. Germline V lookup: CDR1 LGHNA, CDR2 YSLEER. CDR3: CASSQDNADLSTGELFF. CDR3 bases: TGCGCCAGCAGCCAAGATAACGCGGACTTATCCACCGGGGAGCTGTTTTTT.

V is TRBV7-2 and J is TRBJ2-1; 9 bases align to TRBD1. Germline V gene lookup returns CDR1 SGHTA and CDR2 FQGNSA. Losses at the gene ends were 4 bases for V and 11 bases for J; bases not matched to a gene: 6. The CDR3 is 13 amino acids. The chain's CDR3 is CASSSQGARKQFF. The CDR3 nucleotides read TGTGCCAGCAGCTCACAGGGGGCGAGGAAGCAGTTCTTC.

This clone was seen repeatedly, ten times or more. The chain combines TRBV19 with TRBJ1-1; a possible D gene is TRBD1 (6 bases). CDR1 is LNHDA, CDR2 SQIVND, per germline (reference sequence). The V and J ends lost 6 bases and 0 bases respectively, with 20 bases between them. The length of the CDR3 is 17 residues. As DNA, the CDR3 is TGTGCCAGTAGCCCCCCGGGGTGGGGGACAATGAACACTGAAGCTTTCTTT. Translation: CASSPPGWGTMNTEAFF.

J is TRBJ2-3 and V is TRBV18, with 7 bases lining up with TRBD2. The length of the CDR3 is 15 residues. Germline trimming cut 3 bases from V and 0 bases from J; bases unmatched to any gene: 3. Germline-derived CDR1 and CDR2 are KGHSH and LQKENI. The CDR3 loop is CASSPRGSSTDTQYF. In nucleotides, the CDR3 is TGTGCCAGCTCACCGCGGGGGAGTAGCACAGATACGCAGTATTTT.

For the CDR3, the DNA is TGTGCCAGCAGCTTAACGGGGCGGGGAGATACGCAGTATTTT. Its protein is CASSLTGRGDTQYF. This rearrangement joins TRBV5-8 to TRBJ2-3, with D maybe TRBD2 (6 bases). The V and J ends lost 2 bases and 5 bases respectively, with 12 bases between them. This CDR3 is 14 amino acids long. The V gene's germline CDR1 is SGHTS and CDR2 YDEGEE.

The chain has TRBV6-2 or TRBV6-3 and TRBJ2-3; tentatively, D is TRBD2 (5 bases). Deletions cut 0 bases from V and 9 bases from J, with 13 bases between. This CDR3 spans 14 amino acids. Germline V gene lookup returns CDR1 MNHEY and CDR2 SVGEGT. In nucleotides, the CDR3 is TGTGCCAGCAGTTACTCTCTTTCGGGGTTAACGCAGTATTTT. It specifies CASSYSLSGLTQYF.

The chain has TRBV5-6 and TRBJ1-2, with 7 bases aligning to TRBD1. This CDR3 region has 14 residues. V was clipped by 4 bases and J by 8 bases; unmatched bases: 11. Germline V lookup: CDR1 SGHDT, CDR2 YYEEEE. Written as DNA, the CDR3 is TGTGCCAGCAGCGCAACCGGGACAGCAACCGGCTACACCTTC. Translated, it gives CASSATGTATGYTF.

The chain carries TRBV5-1 and TRBJ1-1, with D hard to call. The CDR3 contains 15 residues. Trimming left V 1 base short and J 1 base short, with 11 bases between. Germline-derived CDR1 and CDR2 are SGHRS and YFSETQ. The CDR3 loop reads CASSLISGSNTEAFF. CDR3 DNA: TGCGCCAGCAGCTTGATTTCAGGATCGAACACTGAAGCTTTCTTT.

This chain uses TRBV20-1 with TRBJ2-5, with unresolved D. Germline V CDR1 and CDR2: DFQATT, SNEGSKA (reference sequence). This CDR3 spans 10 amino acids. V lost 5 bases and J 4 bases, leaving 5 bases between the germline ends. The DNA of the CDR3 is TGCAGTGCTGCGTCAGAGACCCAGTACTTC. This encodes CSAASETQYF.